The clone carrying this T cell receptor beta chain was seen more than once but under ten times. Its antigen is not known. These data come from a study of T-cell memory formation after mild COVID-19. Whole-study results and caveats: Clones that contracted from day 15 to 85 had balanced CD4/CD8; later expanders were CD4+ biased. Those CD4+ clones that contracted were mainly in CM and EM (CD8+ ones in EMRA).

TCRdb called the 5' RACE reads again in MiXCR, with one record for every CDR3 protein. The sample lists 390,000 or so distinct CDR3 sequences; 16% were seen once. V was clipped by 6 bases and J by 2 bases, with 12 bases between them. Germline CDR1 is PRHDT and CDR2 is FYEKMQ (reference sequence). The CDR3 covers 14 residues. The TCR sequence derives from a man younger than 35 who had mild COVID-19 (a few samples of this study predate the infection). Cell type and time point are not known. The sequencing sample was made of PBMCs or a T cell subset sorted from them (not recorded which). The chain has TRBV13 and TRBJ2-3; D possibly uses TRBD1 or TRBD2 (5 bases each). CDR3 nucleotide sequence: TGTGCCAGCAGGACCTCCGGGACCACAGATACGCAGTATTTT. It is translated as CASRTSGTTDTQYF.